A single sample is the source of the 25 T cell receptor beta chains below, sequenced in a study of CD8+ T cells in alopecia areata. The treatment was: oral pan-JAK inhibitor, 5-10 mg twice daily. Extracted RNA was reverse transcribed, and the resulting cDNA served as sequencing template. Repertoires were generated with immunoSEQ multiplex PCR, while TCRdb's copy carries only in-frame clones and drops some. The repertoire holds about 120,000 clones, with approximately 53% as singletons. Sequencing was performed on CD4+ T cells sorted from blood, taken at week 4, from a patient treated with tofacitinib. The receptors were sampled from a human donor with alopecia areata.

The CDR3 sequence: CASSETTYEQYF. The CDR3 DNA follows: TGTGCCAGCAGTGAAACCACCTACGAGCAGTACTTC. This chain uses TRBV25-1 with TRBJ2-7; D gene uncertain. V gave up 2 bases and J gave up 2 bases, with 4 bases separating them. The CDR3 is made up of 12 amino acids. Germline V lookup: CDR1 MGHDK, CDR2 SYGVNS.

V usage is TRBV5-4 and J usage is TRBJ2-7, with TRBD2 matching 9 bases. V shed 2 bases, J shed 4 bases, and the junction held 7 bases outside the gene matches. The germline CDR1 and CDR2 sequences are SGHNT and YYREEE (reference sequence). This CDR3 spans 15 amino acids. This CDR3 reads CASSFSSGGFYEQYF. The CDR3 bases are TGTGCCAGCAGCTTTTCGAGCGGGGGGTTTTACGAGCAGTACTTC.

V gene TRBV19 combines with J gene TRBJ2-3, with D maybe TRBD2 (5 bases). With 7 bases removed from V and 0 bases from J, the gap between germline ends came to 11 bases. Germline V CDR1 and CDR2: LNHDA, SQIVND (reference sequence). The CDR3 contains 14 residues. As DNA, the CDR3 is TGTGCCAGTACGTTGGGCGGGAGCACAGATACGCAGTATTTT. Translating gives CASTLGGSTDTQYF.

V and J are TRBV5-6 and TRBJ1-2, with a weak D call TRBD1 (5 bases). Per the germline V gene, CDR1 is SGHDT and CDR2 is YYEEEE. The V end was cut by 0 bases, the J end by 2 bases, with 17 bases between. The CDR3 is made up of 17 amino acids. The DNA of the CDR3 is TGTGCCAGCAGCTTGGGACAGTCACACTACCAAAACTATGGCTACACCTTC. This sequence encodes CASSLGQSHYQNYGYTF. Using reference TRBV5-6 and TRBJ1-2 for the parts outside the CDR3, the full variable domain is DAGVTQSPTHLIKTRGQQVTLRCSPKSGHDTVSWYQQALGQGPQFIFQYYEEEERQRGNFPDRFSGHQFPNYSSELNVNALLLGDSALYLCASSLGQSHYQNYGYTFGSGTRLTVV.

The J gene is TRBJ1-3, the V gene TRBV30, with no clear D. The V end lost 4 bases, the J end lost 1 base, and 5 bases lay between the germline ends. The CDR3 totals 12 residues. CDR1 is GTSNPN and CDR2 is SVGIG in the germline V gene (reference sequence). CDR3 region: CAWTVSGNTIYF. The CDR3 DNA sequence: TGTGCCTGGACTGTTTCTGGAAACACCATATATTTT. The full variable domain, rest sourced from reference TRBV30 and TRBJ1-3, is SQTIHQWPATLVQPVGSPLSLECTVEGTSNPNLYWYRQAAGRGLQLLFYSVGIGQISSEVPQNLSASRPQDRQFILSSKKLLLSDSGFYLCAWTVSGNTIYFGEGSWLTVV.

The rearrangement links TRBV2 to TRBJ2-2; D gene ambiguous. Germline V lookup: CDR1 SNHLY, CDR2 FYNNEI. CDR3 length equals 13 residues. V was cut by 8 bases and J by 6 bases, with 13 bases left in between. This CDR3 reads CASWFGYAGELFF. CDR3 in DNA: TGTGCCAGCTGGTTTGGCTACGCCGGGGAGCTGTTTTTT.

DNA of the CDR3: TGTGCCAGCAGCCCAGGGGGCGCAGGGGGCTACACCTTC. Encoded protein: CASSPGGAGGYTF. This chain joins TRBV27 and TRBJ1-2; TRBD1 matches at 8 bases. The germline V gene has CDR1 MNHEY and CDR2 SMNVEV (reference sequence). This CDR3 has 13 amino acids. Trimming cost V 6 bases and J 8 bases; bases outside gene matches: 8.

This clone was detected a few times. The chain employs TRBV29-1 and TRBJ1-1; D is perhaps TRBD1 (5 bases). V was cut by 7 bases and J by 11 bases, with 26 bases left in between. The CDR3 has 14 amino acids. Germline CDR1 is SQVTM and CDR2 is ANQGSEA. In DNA, the CDR3 is TGCAGCGGAACCGACAGCGGCGGGTCAACTGGGGCTTTCTTT. Translation: CSGTDSGGSTGAFF.

Turning to this clone: It may be a read error: a sequence one base away is much more abundant. This chain uses TRBV4-1 with TRBJ2-1, with 7 bases lining up with TRBD2. Losses at the gene ends were 5 bases for V and 10 bases for J; bases not matched to a gene: 23. The CDR3 contains 18 residues. Germline loops: CDR1 MGHRA, CDR2 YSYEKL. In DNA form, the CDR3 reads TGCGCCAGCAGCACGGGCAGCTTTATGACTAGCAGGAGGATAGAGCAGTTCTTC. Its translation is CASSTGSFMTSRRIEQFF.

This clone is a singleton in its sample. The chain links TRBV29-1 to TRBJ1-1, with D maybe TRBD1 (6 bases). Per the germline V gene, CDR1 is SQVTM and CDR2 is ANQGSEA. The CDR3 length is 12 residues. The V end was cut by 3 bases, the J end by 12 bases, with 17 bases between. CDR3 in DNA: TGCAGCGTTGAGGCGGTGGGGGGCAATACTTTCTTT. This encodes CSVEAVGGNTFF.

The chain uses TRBV19 and TRBJ1-1; D may be TRBD1 (6 bases). Germline V lookup: CDR1 LNHDA, CDR2 SQIVND (reference sequence). The CDR3 runs to 13 residues. V gave up 8 bases and J gave up 5 bases, with 15 bases separating them. In nucleotides, the CDR3 is TGTGCCAGTCGTTTAGGAGGGGGGACTGAAGCTTTCTTT. Residues: CASRLGGGTEAFF.

In DNA, the CDR3 is TGCAGTGCTGGGGGACAGGACGAGCAGTACTTC. Protein sequence: CSAGGQDEQYF. The V gene is TRBV20-1, the J gene TRBJ2-7; TRBD1 matches at 8 bases. The CDR3 is made up of 11 amino acids. The V segment lost 5 bases and the J segment 5 bases; nucleotides outside the gene matches: 2. In germline, CDR1 is DFQATT, CDR2 SNEGSKA (reference sequence).

This clone showed up just a few times. This sequence joins TRBV7-2 and TRBJ2-2; the D gene could be TRBD1 or TRBD2 (6 bases each). Germline V CDR1 and CDR2: SGHTA, FQGNSA. The CDR3 totals 17 residues. V lost 5 bases to trimming and J lost 4 bases, with 20 bases between them. In DNA form, the CDR3 reads TGTGCCAGCAGCCTTTCGGGGGCCGCTCGGGGCACCGGGGAGCTGTTTTTT. This codes for CASSLSGAARGTGELFF.

The J gene is TRBJ1-6, the V gene TRBV25-1; no clear D. Germline loops: CDR1 MGHDK, CDR2 SYGVNS. Trimming shortened V by 2 bases and J by 0 bases, and 5 bases separated the two germline ends. The CDR3 spans 15 residues. The CDR3 nucleotides read TGTGCCAGCAGTGAACTTAGCTCCTATAATTCACCCCTCCACTTT. Translating it yields CASSELSSYNSPLHF.

This clone occurred once. This chain links TRBV29-1 with TRBJ2-1; a weak D match, TRBD1 (6 bases). Germline V gene data show CDR1 as SQVTM and CDR2 as ANQGSEA. V shed 6 bases and J shed 9 bases, with 18 bases lying between them. This CDR3 spans 13 amino acids. The CDR3 DNA follows: TGCAGCGTCGACAGGACCTATTTTGGTGAGCAGTTCTTC. Its protein is CSVDRTYFGEQFF.

This clone has a handful of counts. The chain employs TRBV29-1 and TRBJ1-1; D is uncertain. This CDR3 has 11 residues. The V gene's germline CDR1 is SQVTM and CDR2 ANQGSEA. V was trimmed by 7 bases and J by 3 bases, leaving 9 bases between them. CDR3 loop: CSADGDTEAFF. DNA of the CDR3: TGCAGCGCAGACGGGGACACTGAAGCTTTCTTT.

The gene calls are TRBV27 and TRBJ2-1; 10 bases fit TRBD1. The V and J ends lost 3 bases and 7 bases, in that order; junction bases with no gene match: 6. Germline CDR1 and CDR2: MNHEY and SMNVEV (reference sequence). This CDR3 has 15 residues. CDR3 in amino acids: CASSFWTGGVNEQFF. The CDR3 DNA reads TGTGCCAGCAGTTTCTGGACAGGGGGGGTAAATGAGCAGTTCTTC.

The chain couples TRBV4-1 to TRBJ2-1; D not resolved. Trimming removed 0 bases at V and 13 bases at J, with 10 bases between. The CDR3 covers 12 residues. Germline loops: CDR1 MGHRA, CDR2 YSYEKL. As DNA, the CDR3 is TGCGCCAGCAGCCAAGAAGGTCACTCCCAGTTCTTC. It yields the protein CASSQEGHSQFF.

This chain joins TRBV11-2 and TRBJ2-7, with TRBD1 matching over 8 bases. After removal of 7 bases from V and 6 bases from J, the junction contained 11 bases not matched to a gene. The CDR3 has 14 residues. Germline-derived CDR1 and CDR2 are SGHAT and FQNNGV. The CDR3 DNA reads TGTGCCAGCACCCCTGCCAGGGGGCGAATCGAGCAGTACTTC. It encodes CASTPARGRIEQYF.

The chain links TRBV30 to TRBJ2-3, with TRBD2 matching over 7 bases. With V trimmed by 0 bases and J by 4 bases, 7 bases remained unmatched. This CDR3 comprises 15 residues. CDR1 and CDR2 from the germline V gene are GTSNPN and SVGIG (reference sequence). The CDR3 loop is CAWSVVGGLADTQYF. The CDR3, as DNA: TGTGCCTGGAGTGTGGTGGGAGGGCTAGCAGATACGCAGTATTTT.

This clone was counted only a few times. The rearrangement uses TRBV5-4 and TRBJ2-1; the match to TRBD2 covers 14 bases. The germline V gene encodes CDR1 SGHNT and CDR2 YYREEE (reference sequence). The CDR3 spans 15 residues. With V trimmed by 4 bases and J by 10 bases, 7 bases remained unmatched. CDR3 in DNA: TGTGCCAGCAGCCGGGGACTAGCGGGAGTGTGGGAGCAGTTCTTC. The encoded protein is CASSRGLAGVWEQFF.

This clone was observed a handful of times. The rearrangement joins TRBV28 to TRBJ1-5; D is undetermined. Germline values: CDR1 MDHEN, CDR2 SYDVKM. The V and J ends lost 1 base and 7 bases respectively, with 14 bases between them. The CDR3 loop spans 15 amino acids. This chain's CDR3 is CASSLSVPREQPQHF. The DNA for the CDR3 is TGTGCCAGCAGTTTATCGGTCCCGAGGGAACAGCCCCAGCATTTT.

The chain has TRBV30 and TRBJ1-2; TRBD1 aligns across 10 bases. Germline V CDR1 and CDR2: GTSNPN, SVGIG (reference sequence). V trimming: 5 bases; J trimming: 5 bases; junction bases outside the gene matches: 2. This CDR3 region has 12 residues. The CDR3 sequence: CAWDRGRYGYTF. CDR3 DNA: TGTGCCTGGGACAGGGGGCGTTATGGCTACACCTTC.

This chain uses TRBV29-1 with TRBJ2-5, with 7 bases matching TRBD2. Germline CDR1 reads SQVTM; CDR2 reads ANQGSEA. The CDR3 spans 11 residues. With V trimmed by 1 base and J by 7 bases, 0 bases remained unmatched. DNA for the CDR3: TGCAGCGTTGAAGCGGGAGGGACCCAGTACTTC. Translating it yields CSVEAGGTQYF. The entire variable domain, with the rest obtained from reference TRBV29-1 and TRBJ2-5, is as follows: SAVISQKPSRDICQRGTSLTIQCQVDSQVTMMFWYRQQPGQSLTLIATANQGSEATYESGFVIDKFPISRPNLTFSTLTVSNMSPEDSSIYLCSVEAGGTQYFGPGTRLLVL.

The chain couples TRBV18 to TRBJ2-2; no clear D gene. Trimming took off 8 bases at V and 4 bases at J, with 17 bases between the two ends. The germline CDR1 and CDR2 sequences are KGHSH and LQKENI. The CDR3 has 15 residues. CDR3 sequence: CASDRIRPSTGELFF. Here the CDR3 DNA reads TGTGCCAGCGACCGGATAAGGCCGAGCACCGGGGAGCTGTTTTTT.